This T cell receptor beta chain was captured in a study of graft-versus-host responses after intestinal transplantation. Study-wide background: Transplants given to recipients were multivisceral, liver-intestinal, or isolated intestinal. Induction with anti-thymocyte globulin, then tacrolimus and steroids for roughly 3 years, was given to all recipients.

General study findings and limits: In recipient marrow, GvH clones were found, and some appeared first in ileum or blood.

In the case of this clone: What it binds is not known.

The protocol was immunoSEQ multiplex PCR, while the TCRdb copy is restricted to in-frame clones and leaves out a portion. Of nearly 95,000 clones in the sample, about 93% were seen once. The sample in question was unstimulated CD8+ T cells sorted from spleen or lymph node cells, obtained before intestinal transplant. The receptor was derived from a human donor who received an intestinal transplant.

The CDR3 region has the DNA TGTGCCAGCAGTCCCCAGGGAGGGCGGAATGTCTACGAGCAGTACTTC. The encoded protein is CASSPQGGRNVYEQYF. The J gene is TRBJ2-7, the V gene TRBV2, with 7 bases identical to TRBD2. J gave up 3 bases and V 5 bases, and 13 bases lay outside the gene matches. The germline CDR1 and CDR2 sequences are SNHLY and FYNNEI. The CDR3 loop spans 16 amino acids.